The next 24 T cell receptor beta chains were all read from a single sample in a study of blood T cell repertoires in COVID-19. Sequencing used immunoSEQ multiplex PCR; TCRdb keeps in-frame clones, though not all of them. Among approximately 69,000 clones, roughly 80% were seen once, and the ten largest hold 13%. Sequenced input: peripheral blood. These receptors were taken from a man aged 50 or older with COVID-19, enrolled during active disease.

The sample holds a few counts of this clone. The rearrangement uses TRBV27 and TRBJ1-2, with 10 nucleotides matching TRBD1. The CDR3 is 15 amino acids. From germline, CDR1 is MNHEY and CDR2 SMNVEV (reference sequence). Trimming cost V 5 bases and J 2 bases; bases outside gene matches: 5. In DNA, the CDR3 is TGTGCCAGCAGTCCCCTGGACAGGGGGAACTATGGCTACACCTTC. It encodes CASSPLDRGNYGYTF.

This chain uses TRBV2 with TRBJ2-1; TRBD2 is a possible D gene (6 bases). The CDR3 is made up of 16 amino acids. Trimming took off 3 bases at V and 0 bases at J, with 12 bases between the two ends. Germline CDR1 reads SNHLY; CDR2 reads FYNNEI. The CDR3 DNA reads TGTGCCAGCAGTGATGGGAAGCGGGTCTCCTACAATGAGCAGTTCTTC. It codes for CASSDGKRVSYNEQFF.

The gene calls are TRBV4-3 and TRBJ1-6, with 8 positions matching TRBD1. V trimming: 3 bases; J trimming: 0 bases; junction bases outside the gene matches: 4. The CDR3 length is 17 residues. Per the germline V gene, CDR1 is LGHNA and CDR2 is YSLEER. CDR3 DNA sequence: TGCGCCAGCAGCCACCGGACAGGGAGCTCCTATAATTCACCCCTCCACTTT. Amino acid sequence: CASSHRTGSSYNSPLHF.

The chain couples TRBV6-4 to TRBJ2-7; 8 positions agree with TRBD2. CDR1 and CDR2 from the germline V gene are MRHNA and SNTAGT. There are 18 residues in the CDR3. Losses at the gene ends were 3 bases for V and 3 bases for J; bases not matched to a gene: 16. The CDR3 here is CASSENGRVTSEYYEQYF. CDR3 bases: TGTGCCAGCAGTGAAAACGGGCGAGTGACTAGCGAGTACTACGAGCAGTACTTC.

In this sample, this clone turned up once. The J gene is TRBJ1-3, the V gene TRBV27; D is unresolved. Trimming cost V 5 bases and J 4 bases, with 21 bases left between them. Germline V gene data show CDR1 as MNHEY and CDR2 as SMNVEV (reference sequence). The CDR3 extends over 17 amino acids. This CDR3 is CASSALPDGGLGNTIYF. CDR3 nucleotide sequence: TGTGCCAGCAGTGCCCTCCCGGACGGAGGGCTGGGAAACACCATATATTTT.

The CDR3 region has the DNA TGTGCCAGCCCTCAGACGAGACTCTCCTACGAGCAGTACTTC. Amino acid sequence: CASPQTRLSYEQYF. This chain uses TRBV7-3 with TRBJ2-7; no firm D call. CDR1 and CDR2 (germline): SGHTA, FQGTGA. Between the trimmed V and J ends, which lost 8 bases and 0 bases, there was a span of 14 bases. The CDR3 has 14 amino acids. The whole variable domain, filled in from reference TRBV7-3 and TRBJ2-7, reads GAGVSQTPSNKVTEKGKYVELRCDPISGHTALYWYRQSLGQGPEFLIYFQGTGAADDSGLPNDRFFAVRPEGSVSTLKIQRTERGDSAVYLCASPQTRLSYEQYFGPGTRLTVT.

This chain joins TRBV29-1 and TRBJ1-2; D is possibly TRBD1 (5 bases). The V gene's germline CDR1 is SQVTM and CDR2 ANQGSEA. Trimming left V 3 bases short and J 4 bases short, with 15 bases between. The CDR3 loop spans 14 amino acids. CDR3 DNA sequence: TGCAGCGTTGAGGCCCCGGACAAGTTCTATGGCTACACCTTC. Translation gives CSVEAPDKFYGYTF.

CDR3: CASSSGTGYYEQYF. The CDR3 DNA sequence: TGCGCCAGCAGCTCCGGGACAGGATACTACGAGCAGTACTTC. J is TRBJ2-7 and V is TRBV5-1, with TRBD1 matching over 8 bases. The CDR3 has 14 amino acids. V was clipped by 3 bases and J by 3 bases; unmatched bases: 5. Germline assignment: CDR1 SGHRS and CDR2 YFSETQ.

The CDR3, as DNA: TGTGCCAGCAGGCACGAGGGGGGGACACTAATGAACACTGAAGCTTTCTTT. Its translation is CASRHEGGTLMNTEAFF. The chain links TRBV4-2 to TRBJ1-1; tentatively, D is TRBD1 (6 bases). Trimming shortened V by 6 bases and J by 0 bases, and 20 bases separated the two germline ends. Germline V gene data show CDR1 as LGHNA and CDR2 as YNFKEQ. The CDR3 consists of 17 residues.

The chain couples TRBV6-5 to TRBJ1-2, with TRBD1 matching over 7 bases. Germline lookup yields CDR1 MNHEY and CDR2 SVGAGI. CDR3 length equals 11 residues. The V and J ends lost 6 bases and 7 bases, in that order; junction bases with no gene match: 2. The CDR3 loop reads CASRHRGGYTF. The CDR3 DNA sequence: TGTGCCAGCAGACACAGGGGTGGCTACACCTTC.

On this clone: Within the sample, other DNA sequences also encode this same CDR3. The genes are TRBV2 and TRBJ2-5; 7 positions agree with TRBD1. CDR1 SNHLY and CDR2 FYNNEI come from the germline V gene. V shed 6 bases, J shed 5 bases, and the junction held 6 bases outside the gene matches. The CDR3 extends over 13 amino acids. The CDR3 nucleotides read TGTGCCAGCAGCGAAAACAGGGGTGAGACCCAGTACTTC. Protein sequence: CASSENRGETQYF.

This clone was seen once. In DNA, the CDR3 is TGTGCCAGCAGTTCTCCCCGCGAGCAGTACTTC. It translates to CASSSPREQYF. J is TRBJ2-7 and V is TRBV12-3 or TRBV12-4; no clear D gene. This CDR3 contains 11 residues. Trimming shortened V by 4 bases and J by 6 bases, and 7 bases separated the two germline ends.

This chain joins TRBV11-3 and TRBJ2-5, with 8 bases identical to TRBD2. The CDR3 totals 14 residues. Trimming cost V 5 bases and J 5 bases; bases outside gene matches: 7. Germline V gene data show CDR1 as SGHNT and CDR2 as YENEEA. The CDR3 spells CASSRGGGRETQYF. The CDR3 DNA is TGTGCCAGCAGCCGCGGCGGGGGGCGCGAGACCCAGTACTTC.

J is TRBJ2-7 and V is TRBV5-1, with 10 bases that match TRBD2. Looked up from germline, CDR1 is SGHRS and CDR2 is YFSETQ. Germline trimming cut 4 bases from V and 0 bases from J; bases unmatched to any gene: 7. The CDR3 has 16 amino acids. CDR3: CASSPPGLATSYEQYF. The CDR3 DNA reads as TGCGCCAGCAGCCCACCGGGACTAGCGACCTCCTACGAGCAGTACTTC.

The CDR3 is CASSEGTGGGEPQHF. Here the CDR3 DNA reads TGCGCCAGCAGTGAAGGGACAGGGGGCGGAGAGCCCCAGCATTTT. V gene TRBV10-2 combines with J gene TRBJ1-5, with 12 bases lining up with TRBD1. The trim removed 3 bases at V and 8 bases at J, leaving 5 bases unmatched. The CDR3 totals 15 residues. The germline gives CDR1 WSHSY, CDR2 SAAADI.

The chain uses TRBV19 and TRBJ1-1, with 7 bases fitting TRBD1. J was trimmed by 4 bases and V by 8 bases; bases with no gene match: 7. Germline values: CDR1 LNHDA, CDR2 SQIVND (reference sequence). The CDR3 extends over 13 amino acids. The CDR3 is CASGARQGTEAFF. CDR3 sequence (DNA): TGTGCCAGTGGAGCCCGACAGGGCACTGAAGCTTTCTTT.

The chain is built from TRBV20-1 and TRBJ2-1; D unclear. The CDR3 is 11 amino acids. V was pared by 6 bases and J by 4 bases, with 7 bases between. The germline gives CDR1 DFQATT, CDR2 SNEGSKA (reference sequence). CDR3 in amino acids: CSAPQYNEQFF. CDR3 bases: TGCAGTGCCCCACAGTACAATGAGCAGTTCTTC.

The genes are TRBV5-6 and TRBJ2-2; D possibly corresponds to TRBD2 (5 bases). The CDR3 contains 13 residues. Germline CDR1 and CDR2: SGHDT and YYEEEE. Trimming removed 7 bases from V and 4 bases from J, with 11 bases in between. CDR3 coding DNA: TGTGCCAGCGAGGGCTGGGGCACCGGGGAGCTGTTTTTT. Amino acids: CASEGWGTGELFF.

This clone has only a few counts. This chain joins TRBV7-2 and TRBJ2-7, with 12 bases fitting TRBD2. The CDR3 sequence is 17 residues long. V shed 1 base and J 6 bases; nucleotides not matched to a gene: 10. Germline V CDR1 and CDR2: SGHTA, FQGNSA. Written as DNA, the CDR3 is TGTGCCAGCAGCTTAGACCCGTCTAGCGGGGGGGCAGGCGAGCAGTACTTC. It encodes CASSLDPSSGGAGEQYF.

The rearrangement joins TRBV9 to TRBJ2-1; 7 bases are shared with TRBD2. The CDR3 runs to 14 residues. Trimming cost V 4 bases and J 9 bases; bases outside gene matches: 10. Germline loops: CDR1 SGDLS, CDR2 YYNGEE. This CDR3 reads CASSPTGGLGEQFF. The CDR3 DNA reads TGTGCCAGCAGCCCCACGGGGGGACTGGGTGAGCAGTTCTTC.

This clone occurred a few times. The J gene is TRBJ2-7, the V gene TRBV9; weak D call: TRBD1 (6 bases). The germline CDR1 and CDR2 sequences are SGDLS and YYNGEE. The CDR3 has 13 amino acids. With 2 bases removed from V and 6 bases from J, the gap between germline ends came to 12 bases. CDR3 DNA sequence: TGTGCCAGCAGCGTTTCAGGGGCTGGCGAGCAGTACTTC. Protein: CASSVSGAGEQYF. Looking up the rest from reference TRBV9 and TRBJ2-7 gives the full variable domain: DSGVTQTPKHLITATGQRVTLRCSPRSGDLSVYWYQQSLDQGLQFLIQYYNGEERAKGNILERFSAQQFPDLHSELNLSSLELGDSALYFCASSVSGAGEQYFGPGTRLTVT.

The chain joins TRBV6-2 or TRBV6-3 to TRBJ2-7, with no clear D. The ends were cut back, 6 bases at V and 3 bases at J, with 9 bases in the middle. Germline V gives CDR1 MNHEY, CDR2 SVGEGT. The CDR3 is 12 amino acids. CDR3 loop: CASSPAFYEQYF. CDR3 bases: TGTGCCAGCAGCCCCGCGTTCTACGAGCAGTACTTC.

This clone has just a few counts. The chain carries TRBV7-9 and TRBJ1-2, with 7 bases matching TRBD1. This CDR3 is built from 14 residues. CDR1 SEHNR and CDR2 FQNEAQ come from the germline V gene (reference sequence). V shed 1 base, J shed 7 bases, and the junction held 6 bases outside the gene matches. This CDR3 is CASSLEEGAVGYTF. Written as DNA, the CDR3 is TGTGCCAGCAGCTTAGAGGAGGGGGCGGTTGGCTACACCTTC.

This clone was counted between two and nine times. The chain carries TRBV6-2 or TRBV6-3 and TRBJ2-4; the match to TRBD1 covers 8 bases. CDR1 is MNHEY and CDR2 is SVGEGT in the germline V gene. This CDR3 region has 15 residues. J lost 8 bases, V lost 6 bases, and 12 bases had no gene match. The CDR3 DNA reads TGTGCCAGCAGCTCGCGACCGAACAGGGGGTACATTCAGTACTTC. This gives the protein CASSSRPNRGYIQYF.